This T cell receptor (beta chain) was identified in a study of beta chain features in type 1 diabetes (dated by TCRdb to the late 2010s). Study-wide context: Mean age, gender distribution, total cell number and subset yield did not differ between patients and healthy donors. The study compared the TCRB repertoires of sorted circulating CD4+ T cell subsets in recently diagnosed type 1 diabetes patients with those in matched healthy donors. A total of roughly 99 million sorted cells were examined across all samples, and the number of cells per subset was strongly correlated with RNA yield. Regulatory and stem cell-like memory subsets were obtained from only 8 patients and roughly 8 healthy donors, while naive and central memory subsets were obtained from all 28 donors.

All of the isolated RNA was reverse transcribed with the High Capacity cDNA Reverse Transcription Kit, so expressed TCRB transcripts were sequenced. Deep immunoSEQ sequencing was applied to naive, central memory and regulatory T cell samples, giving an average of approximately 4 million total reads per sample. After sorted cells were lysed in RLT buffer, RNA was extracted with DNase-treated RNeasy Micro or Mini kits, with the choice depending on cell number. Each cell subset was processed separately to prevent cross-contamination, with patient and healthy donor samples processed together. TCRB sequences were amplified from cDNA with the immunoSEQ multiplex PCR, producing 87-bp fragments spanning the CDR3 region. Amplicons were sequenced on the Illumina HiSeq platform. Regarding the original processing steps: Synthetic template baselines were used to correct PCR bias computationally, reads within Hamming distance 2 were collapsed, and singletons that could not be merged were discarded. Reads were aligned against IMGT so that V, D and J genes, CDR3 length and insertions or deletions at six rearrangement sites could be assigned. Within each subset, clonotype counts were normalized to sorted cell number, after which true diversity and Gini coefficients were computed with the tcR R package. The overlap coefficient, calculated on TCRB nucleotide sequences, was used to quantify repertoire sharing. TCRdb limited this immuneACCESS table to in-frame rearrangements with V and J called. A share of clones is missing; checked studies link under half to unresolved V genes, and the rest is unexplained. Clonal size and the V and J genes are those of that table, whereas D and trimming came from the DNA. This sample gives around 320,000 clones in total; 14% of them show up just once. The ten largest make up around 7% of the sample.

Beyond this particular receptor, the publication reports: Type 1 diabetes patients showed a moderate but significant shortening of TCRB CDR3 length in all four CD4+ subsets. Fewer insertions and more nucleotide deletions at VDJ recombination sites were observed in patients with type 1 diabetes, implying thymic rearrangement abnormalities. Only small numbers of individuals were included in the HLA sub-analyses, which left unresolved whether HLA type had any influence on TCRB rearrangement. Naive, central memory and regulatory TCRB repertoires appeared to be more similar among patients than among healthy donors. Because cDNA was sequenced instead of genomic DNA, highly expressing activated cells could be over-represented, though the groups showed no difference in activation or CD3 levels. Shorter templates might be favored by PCR, yet because patient and control samples were amplified and corrected together, any such skew would affect both groups equally.

This clone was seen a handful of times. The antigen it binds to is not known. Base qualities are not provided; no much larger clone lies one nucleotide away. CDR1 and CDR2 are drawn from the germline V gene (reference sequence): MNHNY, SVGAGI. The CDR3 sequence holds 13 residues, the cysteine and phenylalanine included. Here the CDR3 DNA is all that survives: 39 bases in frame from base 1. V drops 10 bases and J drops 5 bases, leaving 17 bases in between. Each donor gave one peripheral blood draw, averaging approximately 120 mL, which was collected into heparinised tubes. A BD FACSAria II and a panel including CD45RO, CCR7, CD25, CD127, CD95 and CD27 were used to sort naive, central memory, regulatory and stem cell-like memory CD4+ T cells. Every sorted population had a purity above 98%. PBMCs were isolated immediately by Lymphoprep density gradient centrifugation and stained directly without culture. So that batch effects would be minimized, each experiment stained and sorted samples in pairs, pairing one healthy donor with one patient.

This clonotype originated in a man aged 25-45 years in good health. The rearrangement joined TRBV6-6 to TRBJ1-1, and possibly TRBD1, on 5 matching bases. Sequencing was carried out using central memory CD4+ T cells from blood. The CDR3 sequence is CATHGTSGTEAFF. Here is the DNA: TGTGCCACCCATGGGACCTCTGGGACTGAAGCTTTCTTT.